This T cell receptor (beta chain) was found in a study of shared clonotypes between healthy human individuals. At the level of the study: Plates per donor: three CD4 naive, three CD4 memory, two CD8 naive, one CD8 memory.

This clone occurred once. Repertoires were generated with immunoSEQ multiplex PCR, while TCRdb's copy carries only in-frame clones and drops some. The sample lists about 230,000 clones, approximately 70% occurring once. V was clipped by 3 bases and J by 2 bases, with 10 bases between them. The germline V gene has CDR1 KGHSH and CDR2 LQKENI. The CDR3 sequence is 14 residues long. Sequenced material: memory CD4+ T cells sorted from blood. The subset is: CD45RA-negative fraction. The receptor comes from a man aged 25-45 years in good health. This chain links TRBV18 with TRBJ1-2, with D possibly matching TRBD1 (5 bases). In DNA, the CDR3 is TGTGCCAGCTCACCTGGGGGGGTCAACTATGGCTACACCTTC. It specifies CASSPGGVNYGYTF.